The 10 T cell receptor beta chains below all came from one sample that was sequenced in a study of memory CD4+ T cells and cytomegalovirus serostatus. Sequenced by immunoSEQ multiplex PCR; TCRdb stores in-frame clones only, minus some. The sample lists around 62,000 clones, more than 75% seen once, with around 4.5% in the top ten. Single viable CD3+CD4+CD8-CD45RO+ cells were sorted as the memory CD4+ T cells. Input material: memory CD4+ T cells from blood. These receptors all stem from an adult in good health and CMV-seropositive.

This chain joins TRBV7-2 and TRBJ2-7, with 11 positions matching TRBD2. Trimming removed 2 bases from V and 4 bases from J; junction bases left unmatched: 1. CDR1 is SGHTA, CDR2 FQGNSA, per germline. This CDR3 is built from 14 residues. The CDR3 protein is CASSLLAGGYEQYF. CDR3 DNA: TGTGCCAGCAGCTTACTAGCGGGAGGTTACGAGCAGTACTTC.

The chain recombines TRBV7-9 with TRBJ2-1; 12 nucleotides agree with TRBD2. With 6 bases clipped from V and 0 bases from J, the junction kept 3 bases outside the gene matches. The germline V gene has CDR1 SEHNR and CDR2 FQNEAQ (reference sequence). The CDR3 is made up of 16 amino acids. CDR3 in amino acids: CASRSSGGDSYNEQFF. The CDR3 DNA is TGTGCCAGCAGATCTAGCGGGGGGGACTCCTACAATGAGCAGTTCTTC.

The rearrangement joins TRBV28 to TRBJ1-2; 12 nucleotides agree with TRBD1. Germline trimming cut 5 bases from V and 4 bases from J; bases unmatched to any gene: 11. This CDR3 contains 17 residues. From germline, CDR1 is MDHEN and CDR2 SYDVKM. The CDR3 loop reads CASSPNRGQGASYGYTF. The CDR3 DNA reads as TGTGCCAGCAGTCCTAACCGGGGACAGGGGGCAAGCTATGGCTACACCTTC.

This chain connects TRBV2 to TRBJ2-5; 8 positions match TRBD1. The V and J ends lost 6 bases and 2 bases, in that order; junction bases with no gene match: 5. Germline V CDR1 and CDR2: SNHLY, FYNNEI. CDR3 length equals 14 residues. CDR3 sequence (DNA): TGTGCCAGCAGAGGATACAGGGGGCAAGAGACCCAGTACTTC. Encoded protein: CASRGYRGQETQYF.

The J gene is TRBJ1-1, the V gene TRBV29-1; D remains unclear. This CDR3 has 11 residues. Germline loops: CDR1 SQVTM, CDR2 ANQGSEA. V gave up 3 bases and J gave up 11 bases, with 13 bases separating them. The chain's CDR3 is CSVEEGFEAFF. The CDR3 DNA is TGCAGCGTTGAGGAAGGGTTCGAGGCTTTCTTT.

The rearrangement joins TRBV7-8 to TRBJ2-4; D is tentatively TRBD1 or TRBD2 (5 bases each). CDR1 is SGHVS and CDR2 is FQNEAQ in the germline V gene. V lost 5 bases and J 3 bases, leaving 14 bases between the germline ends. The length of the CDR3 is 15 residues. The CDR3 DNA follows: TGTGCCAGCAGCGGGCGGGCTGGGGGCAAAAACATTCAGTACTTC. It encodes CASSGRAGGKNIQYF.

The rearrangement joins TRBV10-3 to TRBJ1-2, with 7 bases matching TRBD1. This CDR3 region has 15 residues. V shed 5 bases and J 6 bases; nucleotides not matched to a gene: 12. Per the germline V gene, CDR1 is ENHRY and CDR2 is SYGVKD. The CDR3 protein is CAISRTGEGDDGYTF. The CDR3, as DNA: TGTGCCATCAGTAGGACAGGCGAGGGCGACGATGGCTACACCTTC.

The rearrangement uses TRBV7-8 and TRBJ2-7; no reliable D call. Looked up from germline, CDR1 is SGHVS and CDR2 is FQNEAQ. The CDR3 contains 13 residues. Trimming cost V 1 base and J 5 bases, with 9 bases left between them. The CDR3 bases are TGTGCCAGCAGCTTAGGGATCCTAAACGAGCAGTACTTC. It translates to CASSLGILNEQYF.

The V and J genes are TRBV5-5 and TRBJ1-1; D is perhaps TRBD1 (5 bases). The V gene's germline CDR1 is SGHKS and CDR2 YYEKEE (reference sequence). The CDR3 is 13 residues long. V was clipped by 1 base and J by 7 bases, with 11 bases between them. The CDR3 DNA follows: TGTGCCAGCAGCTTGACCCGACAGCTTGAAGCTTTCTTT. This gives the protein CASSLTRQLEAFF.

The CDR3, as DNA: TGTGCCATCAGTGAGCTAGGGGATGAAGCTTTCTTT. Its translation is CAISELGDEAFF. V is TRBV10-3 and J is TRBJ1-1; maybe TRBD1 (5 bases). Germline V gene sequence: CDR1 ENHRY, CDR2 SYGVKD. V was pared by 2 bases and J by 7 bases, with 8 bases between. This CDR3 comprises 12 residues.